The clone carrying this T cell receptor beta chain was found a few times. What it binds is unknown. With 6 bases removed from V and 4 bases from J, the gap between germline ends came to 16 bases. The CDR3 runs to 14 residues. CDR1 is DFQATT, CDR2 SNEGSKA, per germline (reference sequence). This sample was taken from a study of CD8 T cells in ankylosing spondylitis. Broader study findings: Among TCR beta sequences, a motif of under ten highly homologous variants appeared characteristic of ankylosing spondylitis blood. Some of the motif variants had earlier been found in reactive arthritis patients' fluid and blood. Disease-linked clones were CD8+ and relatively rare in peripheral blood. Matched synovial fluid from ankylosing spondylitis patients was reported to be enriched for disease-linked clones.

Libraries for TCR beta were made by quantitative 5'-RACE with molecular barcodes. TCRdb fed the 5' RACE reads into MiXCR, producing one record per CDR3 protein. The repertoire holds 700,000 or so distinct CDR3 sequences, around 17% seen once, with under 20% in the top ten. This chain connects TRBV20-1 to TRBJ2-4; D possibly corresponds to TRBD1 (6 bases). Input material: blood, either unsorted or a sorted T cell fraction (not recorded which). This TCR was sampled from a male donor with ankylosing spondylitis. CDR3 loop: CSAQDRLIKNIQYF. The CDR3 DNA reads TGCAGTGCGCAAGACAGGTTGATAAAAAACATTCAGTACTTC.